The T cell receptor beta chain under discussion was sequenced for a study of blood T cell repertoires in COVID-19. Study at large: Nucleic acid was either cDNA or gDNA, and it came from T cells, B-cell-depleted T cells, or PBMCs.

Participants' own reports of clinical history determined their cohort assignment. Recovered Cohort 3 donors showed two negative PCRs, clearance, or symptom resolution. This CDR3 spans 17 amino acids. Losses at the gene ends were 0 bases for V and 4 bases for J; bases not matched to a gene: 4. Germline-derived CDR1 and CDR2 are SGHRS and YFSETQ. Data came from immunoSEQ multiplex PCR; TCRdb stores just in-frame clones and leaves some out. This table holds 250,000 to 300,000 clones, around nine tenths found once. The origin of this receptor is a woman in her sixties or seventies who had recovered from COVID-19. The V call is TRBV5-1, the J call TRBJ2-3; 14 positions match TRBD2. The specimen was PBMCs or T cells enriched from blood (not recorded which). CDR3 nucleotide sequence: TGCGCCAGCAGCTTGGGACTAGCGGGAGGGCTAGCAGATACGCAGTATTTT. Its protein is CASSLGLAGGLADTQYF.